A selection of T cell receptor beta chains follows, all from one sample in a study of regulatory T cells in long-lasting Graves disease. TCRdb redid the calling of the multiplex PCR reads with MiXCR, one entry per CDR3 protein. The sample records a few hundred thousand distinct CDR3 sequences, 10% to 15% being singletons. This same sample was also taken into another study, of T cells in Graves' hyperthyroidism and ophthalmopathy.

The sample was peripheral blood mononuclear cells (PBMCs), taken at new diagnosis, from a patient treated with antithyroid drugs. These receptors came from a woman aged 18-29 years with Graves disease. Both conserved end residues are part of each CDR3. The D gene is left open where the match is weak. Clone size is not always given. Where it is, it says once, few, many or a class for expanded clones.

v_call: TRBV12-3/TRBV12-4; clone_size: many; j_call: TRBJ1-2; d_call: -; cdr3_nt: TGTGCCAGCAGTTCGGGACGGAACTATGGCTACACCTTC; cdr3_aa: CASSSGRNYGYTF
v_call: TRBV7-8; clone_size: many; j_call: TRBJ1-2; d_call: -; cdr3_nt: TGTGCCAGCAGCTTGGCGGCAGGGCGAGTCCCTAACTATGGCTACACCTTC; cdr3_aa: CASSLAAGRVPNYGYTF
v_call: TRBV24-1; clone_size: -; j_call: TRBJ1-2; d_call: -; cdr3_nt: TGTGCCACCAGTGATTCTATGGGGGATCTAGGCGGCTACACCTTC; cdr3_aa: CATSDSMGDLGGYTF
v_call: TRBV4-1; clone_size: -; j_call: TRBJ2-5; d_call: TRBD1; cdr3_nt: TGCGCCAGCAGCCAAGAACTGGGACAGCCGAGGGAGACCCAGTACTTC; cdr3_aa: CASSQELGQPRETQYF
v_call: TRBV7-2; clone_size: few; j_call: TRBJ2-4; d_call: -; cdr3_nt: TGTGCCAGCACACTTAGGGGTTACCCTAGGTTAGCCAAAAACATTCAGTACTTC; cdr3_aa: CASTLRGYPRLAKNIQYF
v_call: TRBV18; clone_size: many; j_call: TRBJ1-2; d_call: -; cdr3_nt: TGTGCCAGCTCATCAACTCCGGACAAGGCAGCCAACTATGGCTACACCTTC; cdr3_aa: CASSSTPDKAANYGYTF
v_call: TRBV7-3; clone_size: -; j_call: TRBJ2-2; d_call: -; cdr3_nt: TGTGCCAGCAGCTTAGAAGTGGGGGGGCCCCCCGGGGAGCTGTTTTTT; cdr3_aa: CASSLEVGGPPGELFF
v_call: TRBV27; clone_size: -; j_call: TRBJ1-2; d_call: TRBD1; cdr3_nt: TGTGCCAGCAGTTTAACGGGGGGACAGGGTTCCTTAACCTTC; cdr3_aa: CASSLTGGQGSLTF
v_call: TRBV10-3; clone_size: -; j_call: TRBJ2-1; d_call: TRBD2; cdr3_nt: TGTGCCATCAGTGAGACCCACGCGACTAGCGGGAGTGGAGAGCAGTTCTTC; cdr3_aa: CAISETHATSGSGEQFF
v_call: TRBV7-2; clone_size: -; j_call: TRBJ2-5; d_call: -; cdr3_nt: TGTGCCAGCAGCTTGGTTCGGAACCGCCAAGAGACCCAGTACTTC; cdr3_aa: CASSLVRNRQETQYF
v_call: TRBV19; clone_size: -; j_call: TRBJ2-1; d_call: -; cdr3_nt: TGTGCCAGTAGTAGCCAATACCCCGGGACTTCCTACAATGAGCAGTTCTTC; cdr3_aa: CASSSQYPGTSYNEQFF
v_call: TRBV6-2/TRBV6-3; clone_size: many; j_call: TRBJ2-6; d_call: -; cdr3_nt: TGTGCCAGCACTCGGTCCTTCCCCCTAAGCTCTGGGGCCAACGTCCTGACTTTC; cdr3_aa: CASTRSFPLSSGANVLTF
v_call: TRBV27; clone_size: many; j_call: TRBJ2-2; d_call: -; cdr3_nt: TGTGCCAGCAGTTTTGGGGAAAGCACCGGGGAGCTGTTTTTT; cdr3_aa: CASSFGESTGELFF
v_call: TRBV11-2; clone_size: -; j_call: TRBJ1-3; d_call: TRBD1; cdr3_nt: TGTGCCAGCAGCCGTTCTGGGACAGGGAGTCGAAACACCATATATTTT; cdr3_aa: CASSRSGTGSRNTIYF
v_call: TRBV27; clone_size: many; j_call: TRBJ1-3; d_call: TRBD1; cdr3_nt: TGTGCCAGCAGTTTAAAACAGGGGATTCACACCATATATTTT; cdr3_aa: CASSLKQGIHTIYF
v_call: TRBV20-1; clone_size: -; j_call: TRBJ2-4; d_call: -; cdr3_nt: TGCAGTGTTACCGGGCAGAACAAAAACATTCAGTACTTC; cdr3_aa: CSVTGQNKNIQYF